The sequence of this T cell receptor (beta chain) was determined in a study of sequential checkpoint blockade in melanoma. The wider study: Each arm's sequence ended with maintenance nivolumab. DNA from 91 pretreatment tumor samples underwent TCRβ immunosequencing. More than 20 patients had tumor biopsies before treatment and at week 13.

V dropped 7 bases and J dropped 3 bases, with 16 bases sitting between them. The CDR3 runs to 14 residues. Germline V gene data show CDR1 as SGHNT and CDR2 as YENEEA. Many counts were recorded for this clone. Repertoires were generated with immunoSEQ multiplex PCR, while TCRdb's copy carries only in-frame clones and drops some. Of some 3,500 clones detected, 20% to 25% appear once; the ten largest clones hold 15% to 20%. Documented treatment: randomized to nivolumab then ipilimumab (arm A) or the reverse (arm B). The source of this sequence is a human donor with melanoma. The chain recombines TRBV11-3 with TRBJ2-7, with D perhaps being TRBD1 or TRBD2 (5 bases each). The source was tumor tissue (inferred from file names), collected from a patient given nivolumab and ipilimumab in sequence. CDR3: CASTTGTQGYEQYF. The CDR3 DNA reads TGTGCCAGCACAACCGGGACCCAAGGCTACGAGCAGTACTTC.